Following are 30 T cell receptor beta chains from one sample sequenced in a study of graft-versus-host responses after intestinal transplantation. Their antigens remain unidentified. Some clones are missing from TCRdb's copy, which holds only in-frame ones; the method was immunoSEQ multiplex PCR. The sample lists 100,000 to 140,000 clones, approximately 88% occurring once. Sequences were derived from unstimulated CD4+ T cells sorted from spleen or lymph node cells, sampled before transplant. The receptor set was obtained from a human donor who was the organ donor for an intestinal transplant.

The rearrangement joins TRBV9 to TRBJ1-1; 7 bases fit TRBD1. With V trimmed by 7 bases and J by 5 bases, 14 bases remained unmatched. Germline-derived CDR1 and CDR2 are SGDLS and YYNGEE. The CDR3 is 15 amino acids. CDR3 protein: CASRKGGGGTTEAFF. CDR3 in DNA: TGTGCCAGCCGCAAGGGAGGGGGCGGAACGACTGAAGCTTTCTTT.

The chain carries TRBV7-7 and TRBJ2-2; D is possibly TRBD1 (6 bases). This CDR3 is 16 amino acids long. V shed 5 bases and J shed 5 bases, with 18 bases lying between them. CDR1 SSHAT and CDR2 FNYEAQ come from the germline V gene (reference sequence). CDR3 in amino acids: CASSGTGLVGTGELFF. The CDR3 region has the DNA TGTGCCAGCAGCGGAACAGGGTTGGTAGGGACCGGGGAGCTGTTTTTT.

The chain combines TRBV6-5 with TRBJ1-3, with D perhaps TRBD1 (5 bases). V lost 0 bases and J lost 2, with 11 bases in between. The CDR3 runs to 16 residues. CDR1 is MNHEY, CDR2 SVGAGI, per germline. CDR3 sequence reads: CASSYSGGAPGNTIYF. CDR3 coding DNA: TGTGCCAGCAGTTACTCGGGGGGAGCCCCTGGAAACACCATATATTTT.

The V gene is TRBV11-2, the J gene TRBJ2-4; D might be TRBD2 (6 bases). Between the trimmed V and J ends, which lost 2 bases and 0 bases, there was a span of 14 bases. Germline CDR1 and CDR2: SGHAT and FQNNGV. This CDR3 comprises 17 residues. The CDR3 DNA sequence: TGTGCCAGCAGCTTACTTGGGGGAGGTAGAGCCAAAAACATTCAGTACTTC. This encodes CASSLLGGGRAKNIQYF. Supplemented by reference TRBV11-2 and TRBJ2-4, the full variable domain reads EAGVAQSPRYKIIEKRQSVAFWCNPISGHATLYWYQQILGQGPKLLIQFQNNGVVDDSQLPKDRFSAERLKGVDSTLKIQPAKLEDSAVYLCASSLLGGGRAKNIQYFGAGTRLSVL.

V usage is TRBV19 and J usage is TRBJ2-7, with D perhaps TRBD2 (6 bases). This CDR3 has 16 residues. The germline CDR1 and CDR2 sequences are LNHDA and SQIVND (reference sequence). The V and J ends lost 5 bases and 6 bases respectively, with 23 bases between them. CDR3 region: CASSAAPWDSGGEQYF. CDR3 DNA: TGTGCCAGTAGTGCCGCCCCCTGGGACTCCGGGGGCGAGCAGTACTTC.

CDR3 DNA: TGTGCCACCAGCAGAGGGTCTAGCGGGACCTACAATGAGCAGTTCTTC. Amino acid sequence: CATSRGSSGTYNEQFF. This rearrangement joins TRBV15 to TRBJ2-1, with 9 positions matching TRBD2. CDR3 length equals 16 residues. Trimming at V came to 1 base and at J to 2 bases, leaving 3 bases not matched to a gene. The germline CDR1 and CDR2 sequences are LNHNV and YYDKDF (reference sequence).

This chain uses TRBV5-1 with TRBJ1-1; D gene unclear. Germline CDR1 and CDR2: SGHRS and YFSETQ. V lost 2 bases, J lost 2 bases, and 7 bases lay in between. The CDR3 has 13 residues. CDR3 sequence (DNA): TGCGCCAGCAGCTTTTACAGTAACACTGAAGCTTTCTTT. Its translation: CASSFYSNTEAFF.

V is TRBV7-2 and J is TRBJ2-5; D possibly uses TRBD1 or TRBD2 (5 bases each). The CDR3 totals 16 residues. CDR1 is SGHTA, CDR2 FQGNSA, per germline. V lost 4 bases to trimming and J lost 3 bases, with 18 bases between them. CDR3 DNA: TGTGCCAGCAGCTCAACCCTGGGGGAGAGGGAAGAGACCCAGTACTTC. Its protein product is CASSSTLGEREETQYF.

With regard to this clone: The same CDR3 can be traced to other DNA sequences in this sample. The chain recombines TRBV5-4 with TRBJ2-7; D not certain. Germline V CDR1 and CDR2: SGHNT, YYREEE (reference sequence). This CDR3 has 11 residues. Deletions cut 3 bases from V and 1 base from J, with 2 bases between. The CDR3 loop is CASSSSYEQYF. CDR3 nucleotides: TGTGCCAGCAGCTCATCCTACGAGCAGTACTTC.

The V and J genes are TRBV6-1 and TRBJ2-1, with D unresolved. Germline values: CDR1 MNHNS, CDR2 SASEGT. This CDR3 has 15 residues. Deletions cut 5 bases from V and 8 bases from J, with 19 bases between. CDR3: CASSLQRLLADEQFF. The CDR3 DNA sequence: TGTGCCAGCAGTCTACAACGATTGCTTGCGGATGAGCAGTTCTTC.

This clone was observed a handful of times. Other DNA sequences in the same sample also yield this CDR3. The chain has TRBV6-5 and TRBJ1-2; D is unclear. Germline V lookup: CDR1 MNHEY, CDR2 SVGAGI. There are 14 residues in the CDR3. The V end lost 0 bases, the J end lost 0 bases, and 5 bases lay between the germline ends. The CDR3 DNA follows: TGTGCCAGCAGTTACTCTTCAGCTAACTATGGCTACACCTTC. Translating it yields CASSYSSANYGYTF.

The chain couples TRBV6-5 to TRBJ1-2; D may be TRBD1 (6 bases). Trimming pared 6 bases from V and 8 bases from J, leaving 16 bases between. CDR3 length: 13 residues. Germline values: CDR1 MNHEY, CDR2 SVGAGI. The CDR3 DNA is TGTGCCAGCAGAAAAACAGGGAAGGGCGGCTACACCTTC. Protein: CASRKTGKGGYTF.

The V call is TRBV7-6, the J call TRBJ2-5; 7 bases line up with TRBD1. In germline, CDR1 is SGHVS, CDR2 FNYEAQ. The CDR3 consists of 12 residues. Trimming cost V 10 bases and J 7 bases; bases outside gene matches: 9. This CDR3 reads CATSRQGVTQYF. Here the CDR3 DNA reads TGTGCCACCTCTCGACAGGGTGTGACCCAGTACTTC. Full variable domain (outside the CDR3, taken from reference TRBV7-6 and TRBJ2-5): GAGVSQSPRYKVTKRGQDVALRCDPISGHVSLYWYRQALGQGPEFLTYFNYEAQQDKSGLPNDRFSAERPEGSISTLTIQRTEQRDSAMYRCATSRQGVTQYFGPGTRLLVL.

This sequence joins TRBV2 and TRBJ2-3, with 13 bases lining up with TRBD2. The CDR3 is made up of 17 amino acids. The junction had 8 bases not matched to a gene; V was cut back by 7 bases and J by 1 base. From germline, CDR1 is SNHLY and CDR2 FYNNEI. In nucleotides, the CDR3 is TGTGCCAGCAAAAGGACTAGCGGGGGAATGGGCACAGATACGCAGTATTTT. Residues: CASKRTSGGMGTDTQYF.

This clone was counted between two and nine times. The J gene is TRBJ2-5, the V gene TRBV5-4, with D unresolved. The CDR3 length is 15 residues. The V end lost 0 bases, the J end lost 1 base, and 10 bases lay between the germline ends. The germline CDR1 and CDR2 sequences are SGHNT and YYREEE (reference sequence). CDR3 nucleotide sequence: TGTGCCAGCAGCTTGGACCATCGGACCCAAGAGACCCAGTACTTC. This encodes CASSLDHRTQETQYF.

CDR3 sequence: CASNYDRSNTGELFF. As DNA, the CDR3 is TGTGCCAGCAATTATGACAGATCGAACACCGGGGAGCTGTTTTTT. The chain recombines TRBV6-1 with TRBJ2-2; D may be TRBD1 (5 bases). This CDR3 has 15 amino acids. Trimming pared 7 bases from V and 0 bases from J, leaving 12 bases between. CDR1 and CDR2 (germline): MNHNS, SASEGT.

This chain links TRBV5-4 with TRBJ2-6; 7 positions agree with TRBD2. The V segment lost 7 bases and the J segment 4 bases; nucleotides outside the gene matches: 11. CDR1 and CDR2 from the germline V gene are SGHNT and YYREEE (reference sequence). The CDR3 consists of 16 residues. CDR3 in amino acids: CASGRLGAGGANVLTF. Here the CDR3 DNA reads TGTGCCAGCGGGCGACTAGGAGCGGGGGGGGCCAACGTCCTGACTTTC. The full variable domain, completed using reference TRBV5-4 and TRBJ2-6, is ETGVTQSPTHLIKTRGQQVTLRCSSQSGHNTVSWYQQALGQGPQFIFQYYREEENGRGNFPPRFSGLQFPNYSSELNVNALELDDSALYLCASGRLGAGGANVLTFGAGSRLTVL.

The chain links TRBV18 to TRBJ1-1, with 9 nucleotides matching TRBD1. J was trimmed by 4 bases and V by 0 bases; bases with no gene match: 9. The CDR3 contains 17 residues. Germline values: CDR1 KGHSH, CDR2 LQKENI. The CDR3 DNA is TGTGCCAGCTCACCACCGGGACAGGGTTATGGTGCCACTGAAGCTTTCTTT. Translating gives CASSPPGQGYGATEAFF. The full variable domain, rest sourced from reference TRBV18 and TRBJ1-1, is NAGVMQNPRHLVRRRGQEARLRCSPMKGHSHVYWYRQLPEEGLKFMVYLQKENIIDESGMPKERFSAEFPKEGPSILRIQQVVRGDSAAYFCASSPPGQGYGATEAFFGQGTRLTVV.

The chain employs TRBV12-5 and TRBJ2-7; 8 bases fit TRBD1. CDR1 and CDR2 (germline): LGHNT, FRNRAP. The CDR3 length is 14 residues. With 0 bases clipped from V and 7 bases from J, the junction kept 5 bases outside the gene matches. The CDR3 is CASGLVQGTGEQYF. In nucleotides, the CDR3 is TGTGCTAGTGGTTTGGTACAGGGGACAGGAGAGCAGTACTTC.

The chain joins TRBV7-8 to TRBJ1-1; 10 bases agree with TRBD1. From germline, CDR1 is SGHVS and CDR2 FQNEAQ. The CDR3 totals 15 residues. V shed 5 bases and J 1 base; nucleotides not matched to a gene: 4. CDR3 DNA sequence: TGTGCCAGCAGCCAGGGGACAGGGGAGAACACTGAAGCTTTCTTT. It codes for CASSQGTGENTEAFF.

This chain uses TRBV4-1 with TRBJ2-5, with D uncertain. Germline CDR1 reads MGHRA; CDR2 reads YSYEKL. This CDR3 comprises 14 residues. V gave up 1 base and J gave up 1 base, with 7 bases separating them. In nucleotides, the CDR3 is TGCGCCAGCAGCCAAGGGACGATCCAAGAGACCCAGTACTTC. This sequence encodes CASSQGTIQETQYF.

J is TRBJ1-2 and V is TRBV12-5; 7 nucleotides agree with TRBD1. The CDR3 loop spans 14 amino acids. Germline lookup yields CDR1 LGHNT and CDR2 FRNRAP. V gave up 1 base and J gave up 4 bases; unmatched junction bases: 3. The CDR3 region is CASGLETGPYGYTF. CDR3 nucleotides: TGTGCTAGTGGTTTGGAGACAGGGCCCTATGGCTACACCTTC.

The V gene is TRBV14, the J gene TRBJ1-1; unclear D gene. Per germline, CDR1 SGHDN and CDR2 FVKESK. Between the trimmed V and J ends, which lost 5 bases and 0 bases, there was a span of 10 bases. The CDR3 consists of 14 residues. The CDR3 coding sequence is TGTGCCAGCAGCTCATACAGTGTGAACACTGAAGCTTTCTTT. Its translation: CASSSYSVNTEAFF.

This clone was seen just once. This chain joins TRBV4-2 and TRBJ2-2, with TRBD1 matching 7 bases. There are 16 residues in the CDR3. Unmatched junction bases numbered 6, after V lost 0 bases and J lost 5 bases. Germline V lookup: CDR1 LGHNA, CDR2 YNFKEQ. The CDR3 region has the DNA TGTGCCAGCAGCCAAGAGTCGACAGGGCGAACCGGGGAGCTGTTTTTT. It is translated as CASSQESTGRTGELFF.

This clone was seen only a few times. The chain employs TRBV7-2 and TRBJ2-7; D may be TRBD2 (6 bases). The V gene's germline CDR1 is SGHTA and CDR2 FQGNSA. V lost 2 bases to trimming and J lost 9 bases, with 17 bases between them. The CDR3 runs 14 residues. This CDR3 is CASSLPLVEGRQYF. CDR3 sequence (DNA): TGTGCCAGCAGCTTACCCCTGGTGGAGGGCAGGCAGTACTTC.

The gene calls are TRBV5-4 and TRBJ1-3; D call uncertain. Germline CDR1 and CDR2: SGHNT and YYREEE (reference sequence). Trimming cost V 0 bases and J 3 bases, with 4 bases left between them. This CDR3 has 13 amino acids. CDR3 sequence: CASSLEFGNTIYF. DNA for the CDR3: TGTGCCAGCAGCTTGGAGTTTGGAAACACCATATATTTT.

On this clone itself: Other DNA sequences of this sample code for an identical CDR3. The chain has TRBV5-1 and TRBJ1-1; tentatively, D is TRBD1 (6 bases). Looked up from germline, CDR1 is SGHRS and CDR2 is YFSETQ. V was clipped by 4 bases and J by 1 base, with 11 bases between them. CDR3 length: 14 residues. The CDR3 DNA reads TGCGCCAGCAGCAACGGACAGCCGAACACTGAAGCTTTCTTT. Amino acids: CASSNGQPNTEAFF.

This chain connects TRBV5-1 to TRBJ2-3; 8 bases are shared with TRBD2. The trim removed 2 bases at V and 0 bases at J, leaving 2 bases unmatched. There are 15 residues in the CDR3. Germline V lookup: CDR1 SGHRS, CDR2 YFSETQ. CDR3 sequence: CASSLLAVSTDTQYF. DNA of the CDR3: TGCGCCAGCAGCTTACTAGCGGTTAGCACAGATACGCAGTATTTT. Using reference TRBV5-1 and TRBJ2-3 for the parts outside the CDR3, the full variable domain is KAGVTQTPRYLIKTRGQQVTLSCSPISGHRSVSWYQQTPGQGLQFLFEYFSETQRNKGNFPGRFSGRQFSNSRSEMNVSTLELGDSALYLCASSLLAVSTDTQYFGPGTRLTVL.

The rearrangement links TRBV7-9 to TRBJ2-7; perhaps TRBD2 as D (5 bases). The germline V gene encodes CDR1 SEHNR and CDR2 FQNEAQ (reference sequence). Trimming removed 7 bases from V and 1 base from J, with 11 bases in between. The CDR3 sequence is 13 residues long. The CDR3 reads CASTRDWSYEQYF. The CDR3, as DNA: TGTGCCAGCACCCGGGATTGGTCCTACGAGCAGTACTTC.

This CDR3 is CASSLGYAGSTDTQYF. The CDR3 DNA reads TGTGCCAGCAGCTTAGGCTACGCGGGAAGCACAGATACGCAGTATTTT. This chain links TRBV13 with TRBJ2-3, with D perhaps matching TRBD2 (6 bases). V was clipped by 0 bases and J by 0 bases, with 10 bases between them. This CDR3 comprises 16 residues. Germline CDR1 PRHDT, CDR2 FYEKMQ (reference sequence). Based on the CDR3 plus reference TRBV13 and TRBJ2-3, the full variable domain is AAGVIQSPRHLIKEKRETATLKCYPIPRHDTVYWYQQGPGQDPQFLISFYEKMQSDKGSIPDRFSAQQFSDYHSELNMSSLELGDSALYFCASSLGYAGSTDTQYFGPGTRLTVL.